This T cell receptor beta chain was profiled in a study of T cells in Graves' hyperthyroidism and ophthalmopathy. Overall study context: It was at initial diagnosis, before any treatment, that peripheral blood was collected.

To note about this clonotype: Compared with germline, one end of the junction differs, possibly owing to a read error.

RNA transcripts gave rise to amplified TCR beta CDR3 regions. TCR CDR3 underwent first-round RT-PCR with the HTBI primer set. Each CDR3 protein is one row after TCRdb ran MiXCR on the multiplex PCR reads. The sample carries roughly 570,000 distinct CDR3 sequences, approximately 14% recorded once. This CDR3 comprises 15 residues. Germline V gives CDR1 GTSNPN, CDR2 SVGIG (reference sequence). The PBMCs had their origin in 8.5 to 10 ml of fresh peripheral blood. The sample taken for sequencing was blood. The TCR sequence derives from a woman aged 25 to 45 with Graves' hyperthyroidism. The chain is built from TRBV30 and TRBJ2-4; maybe TRBD2 (6 bases). CDR3 sequence reads: CAWSVGGSAKNVQYF. The CDR3 nucleotides read TGTGCCTGGAGTGTTGGGGGGTCAGCCAAAAACGTTCAGTACTTC.